Detailed here is one T cell receptor beta chain. Study processing details: Researchers report that nucleated cell counts were estimated from reference gene primer amplification. The method was immunoSEQ multiplex PCR; TCRdb's version includes in-frame clones alone and lacks a portion of them. V and J calls and clone size are as listed in that table; D and trimming were resolved from the DNA. The sample includes around 150,000 clones, roughly 82% of them seen just once. These data originate in a study of blood T cell repertoires in COVID-19. Trimming at V came to 0 bases and at J to 0 bases, leaving 2 bases not matched to a gene. The CDR3 totals 16 residues. The germline CDR1 and CDR2 sequences are LGHDT and YNNKEL (reference sequence).

The V and J genes are TRBV3-1 (or the pseudogene TRBV3-2) and TRBJ2-7; TRBD2 aligns across 10 bases. The receptor was isolated from a man in his fifties or sixties who had recovered from COVID-19. What was sequenced was PBMCs or T cells enriched from blood (not recorded which). The CDR3 DNA is TGTGCCAGCAGCCAAGATGCTAGCGGGAGCTCCTACGAGCAGTACTTC. It yields the protein CASSQDASGSSYEQYF.